Shown below are 24 T cell receptor beta chains from a single sample sequenced in a study of blood T cell repertoires in COVID-19. Assay used: immunoSEQ multiplex PCR; TCRdb lists only in-frame clones, some missing. The sample includes roughly 100,000 clones, about 80% of them seen just once. What was sequenced was peripheral blood. These receptors were obtained from a human donor in a cohort sampled during active COVID-19.

The DNA of the CDR3 is TGTGCCAGCAGTGAACCAGGGGGTACCGGGGAGCTGTTTTTT. Protein product: CASSEPGGTGELFF. V usage is TRBV6-1 and J usage is TRBJ2-2; 7 nucleotides agree with TRBD1. Germline trimming cut 2 bases from V and 5 bases from J; bases unmatched to any gene: 2. Germline values: CDR1 MNHNS, CDR2 SASEGT. The CDR3 runs 14 residues.

This chain uses TRBV2 with TRBJ1-1; 9 bases align to TRBD1. Trimming cost V 3 bases and J 4 bases; bases outside gene matches: 3. Germline V gene data show CDR1 as SNHLY and CDR2 as FYNNEI. This CDR3 is built from 14 residues. CDR3 DNA: TGTGCCAGCAGTGAGTTGACAGGGGGCACTGAAGCTTTCTTT. This sequence encodes CASSELTGGTEAFF. Full variable domain (rest looked up from reference TRBV2 and TRBJ1-1): EPEVTQTPSHQVTQMGQEVILRCVPISNHLYFYWYRQILGQKVEFLVSFYNNEISEKSEIFDDQFSVERPDGSNFTLKIRSTKLEDSAMYFCASSELTGGTEAFFGQGTRLTVV.

CDR3 nucleotide sequence: TGTGCCAGCACCGGGACAGCGAACACCGGGGAGCTGTTTTTT. This codes for CASTGTANTGELFF. The chain combines TRBV28 with TRBJ2-2, with 7 bases matching TRBD1. There are 14 residues in the CDR3. The junction had 2 bases not matched to a gene; V was cut back by 7 bases and J by 0 bases. Germline V CDR1 and CDR2: MDHEN, SYDVKM.

Concerning this clone itself: Distinct nucleotide sequences in the sample also encode this CDR3. The chain uses TRBV9 and TRBJ2-7; TRBD1 might be the D (6 bases). Germline values: CDR1 SGDLS, CDR2 YYNGEE. The CDR3 runs to 13 residues. With 0 bases removed from V and 6 bases from J, the gap between germline ends came to 10 bases. CDR3 sequence: CASSVGQGSEQYF. The CDR3 bases are TGTGCCAGCAGCGTAGGGCAGGGGAGCGAGCAGTACTTC.

The chain joins TRBV18 to TRBJ1-5; 10 bases are shared with TRBD1. The CDR3 has 14 residues. Germline V gives CDR1 KGHSH, CDR2 LQKENI. V lost 2 bases to trimming and J lost 7 bases; unmatched junction nucleotides: 2. The CDR3: CASSPGTGDQPQHF. CDR3 DNA: TGTGCCAGCTCACCAGGGACAGGGGACCAGCCCCAGCATTTT.

The chain carries TRBV6-6 and TRBJ1-5, with TRBD1 identical over 8 bases. CDR1 is MNHNY and CDR2 is SVGAGI in the germline V gene (reference sequence). The CDR3 extends over 14 amino acids. J gave up 6 bases and V 4 bases, and 5 bases lay outside the gene matches. DNA for the CDR3: TGTGCCAGCAGTTTCCGACAGGGGCGTCAGCCCCAGCATTTT. Encoded protein: CASSFRQGRQPQHF.

The chain has TRBV18 and TRBJ1-5, with 7 bases fitting TRBD1. J gave up 5 bases and V 4 bases, and 11 bases lay outside the gene matches. The CDR3 is 16 amino acids. Germline CDR1 KGHSH, CDR2 LQKENI. The CDR3 is CASSHMTGLADQPQHF. CDR3 DNA sequence: TGTGCCAGCTCACATATGACAGGGTTAGCGGATCAGCCCCAGCATTTT.

V gene TRBV20-1 combines with J gene TRBJ2-1; TRBD2 matches 9 bases. CDR1 is DFQATT and CDR2 is SNEGSKA in the germline V gene (reference sequence). The CDR3 spans 13 residues. The trim removed 3 bases at V and 7 bases at J, leaving 4 bases unmatched. This CDR3 reads CSASLAGVNEQFF. DNA of the CDR3: TGCAGTGCTAGTTTAGCGGGAGTGAATGAGCAGTTCTTC.

The genes are TRBV19 and TRBJ2-5; 8 nucleotides line up with TRBD1. Unmatched junction bases numbered 11, after V lost 5 bases and J lost 3 bases. In germline, CDR1 is LNHDA, CDR2 SQIVND (reference sequence). The CDR3 spans 16 residues. The CDR3 region is CASSPPGTGREETQYF. CDR3 nucleotide sequence: TGTGCCAGTAGTCCTCCCGGGACAGGCCGAGAAGAGACCCAGTACTTC.

This clone was detected a few times. V is TRBV5-1 and J is TRBJ2-7; no definite D call. The V gene lost 0 bases and the J gene lost 2 bases, with 9 bases spanning the gap. Germline V gives CDR1 SGHRS, CDR2 YFSETQ. The CDR3 loop spans 14 amino acids. CDR3 coding DNA: TGCGCCAGCAGCTTGGCCCTCGGAGCCTACGAGCAGTACTTC. It specifies CASSLALGAYEQYF.

The CDR3 coding sequence is TGTGCCAGCAGTGAAGGGGCCTTCTCTGGAAACACCATATATTTT. This gives the protein CASSEGAFSGNTIYF. This sequence joins TRBV2 and TRBJ1-3; D gene ambiguous. The germline V gene encodes CDR1 SNHLY and CDR2 FYNNEI. This CDR3 comprises 15 residues. V lost 1 base and J 0 bases, leaving 7 bases between the germline ends.

The chain links TRBV5-5 to TRBJ2-6; a weak D match, TRBD1 (5 bases). Per the germline V gene, CDR1 is SGHKS and CDR2 is YYEKEE (reference sequence). CDR3 size: 16 residues. With 4 bases removed from V and 0 bases from J, the gap between germline ends came to 11 bases. As DNA, the CDR3 is TGTGCCAGCAGCCTACAGGAATTCTCTGGGGCCAACGTCCTGACTTTC. Protein product: CASSLQEFSGANVLTF.

The chain links TRBV4-2 to TRBJ2-3; D gene ambiguous. Germline loops: CDR1 LGHNA, CDR2 YNFKEQ. V was clipped by 0 bases and J by 5 bases, with 3 bases between them. The CDR3 is 12 amino acids. CDR3 in DNA: TGTGCCAGCAGCCAAGATCGAGATACGCAGTATTTT. It specifies CASSQDRDTQYF.

CDR3 sequence reads: CASSPGTYYEQYF. The DNA for the CDR3 is TGTGCCAGCAGCCCAGGGACTTACTACGAGCAGTACTTC. V gene TRBV9 combines with J gene TRBJ2-7; possible D gene TRBD2, 6 bases. The germline V gene encodes CDR1 SGDLS and CDR2 YYNGEE. CDR3 length equals 13 residues. Trimming took 4 bases from V and 3 from J, leaving 11 bases between them.

V gene TRBV25-1 combines with J gene TRBJ2-7, with 11 bases fitting TRBD2. Trimming took 1 base from V and 6 from J; bases not matched to a gene: 5. The CDR3 runs 15 residues. CDR1 is MGHDK and CDR2 is SYGVNS in the germline V gene. CDR3 amino acids: CASSESGLAGGEQYF. CDR3 in DNA: TGTGCCAGCAGTGAATCAGGGCTAGCGGGAGGCGAGCAGTACTTC.

The chain joins TRBV24-1 to TRBJ1-5; TRBD1 is a possible D gene (6 bases). V was pared by 6 bases and J by 4 bases, with 9 bases between. The CDR3 extends over 13 amino acids. CDR1 and CDR2 (germline): KGHDR, SFDVKD. CDR3 in DNA: TGTGCCACCAGTAATACAGGGAATCAGCCCCAGCATTTT. It translates to CATSNTGNQPQHF.

The chain is built from TRBV13 and TRBJ2-7; tentatively, D is TRBD1 (6 bases). The CDR3 is 12 residues long. The germline V gene encodes CDR1 PRHDT and CDR2 FYEKMQ (reference sequence). V was trimmed by 6 bases and J by 3 bases, leaving 9 bases between them. The CDR3 DNA reads TGTGCCAGCAGTAGGGGGTACTACGAGCAGTACTTC. Translation gives CASSRGYYEQYF.

The chain couples TRBV6-5 to TRBJ2-7, with D perhaps matching TRBD2 (6 bases). CDR1 is MNHEY, CDR2 SVGAGI, per germline. The CDR3 loop spans 15 amino acids. Trimming stripped 6 bases from V and 3 bases from J, with 18 bases between. CDR3 loop: CASSRGTDGYYEQYF. The CDR3 nucleotides are TGTGCCAGCAGCCGCGGGACGGACGGTTACTACGAGCAGTACTTC.

The chain's CDR3 is CASSPSGTRAYEQYF. The CDR3 nucleotides are TGTGCCAGTAGTCCCTCCGGGACTAGGGCCTACGAGCAGTACTTC. The chain carries TRBV19 and TRBJ2-7; 8 nucleotides align to TRBD2. Germline V CDR1 and CDR2: LNHDA, SQIVND (reference sequence). The CDR3 is 15 residues long. J lost 2 bases, V lost 5 bases, and 8 bases had no gene match.

The CDR3 loop reads CASSFVGGNQPQHF. Here the CDR3 DNA reads TGTGCCAGCAGTTTTGTTGGAGGCAATCAGCCCCAGCATTTT. The chain carries TRBV28 and TRBJ1-5; no reliable D call. From germline, CDR1 is MDHEN and CDR2 SYDVKM. Trimming removed 3 bases at V and 2 bases at J, with 8 bases between. The CDR3 loop spans 14 amino acids.

The CDR3 nucleotides are TGTGCCAGCAGCCAATTTCCTCGCGGTTTGAACACTGAAGCTTTCTTT. It is translated as CASSQFPRGLNTEAFF. The chain is built from TRBV7-7 and TRBJ1-1; unclear D gene. The CDR3 is 16 residues long. V lost 5 bases and J 0 bases, leaving 16 bases between the germline ends. Germline V gives CDR1 SSHAT, CDR2 FNYEAQ (reference sequence). Looking up the rest from reference TRBV7-7 and TRBJ1-1 gives the full variable domain: GAGVSQSPRYKVTKRGQDVTLRCDPISSHATLYWYQQALGQGPEFLTYFNYEAQPDKSGLPSDRFSAERPEGSISTLTIQRTEQRDSAMYRCASSQFPRGLNTEAFFGQGTRLTVV.

V gene TRBV7-9 combines with J gene TRBJ2-5; D not resolved. There are 13 residues in the CDR3. The V end was cut by 5 bases, the J end by 4 bases, with 11 bases between. CDR1 and CDR2 (germline): SEHNR, FQNEAQ (reference sequence). In DNA, the CDR3 is TGTGCCAGCAGCCCACAAGTTGGAGAGACCCAGTACTTC. This sequence encodes CASSPQVGETQYF.

This chain's CDR3 is CASSITPLQGHTEAFF. CDR3 nucleotides: TGTGCCAGTAGTATAACCCCGTTACAGGGTCACACTGAAGCTTTCTTT. The chain is built from TRBV19 and TRBJ1-1; maybe TRBD1 (6 bases). The CDR3 has 16 residues. The V end lost 2 bases, the J end lost 3 bases, and 16 bases lay between the germline ends. Germline assignment: CDR1 LNHDA and CDR2 SQIVND (reference sequence).

This rearrangement joins TRBV28 to TRBJ2-7, with 10 bases lining up with TRBD2. The CDR3 length is 18 residues. Germline V CDR1 and CDR2: MDHEN, SYDVKM. Trimming removed 4 bases from V and 5 bases from J; junction bases left unmatched: 17. The CDR3 nucleotides read TGTGCCAGCAGTTCTGCGGCTAGCGGGAGAATAACGGGCCACGAGCAGTACTTC. This sequence encodes CASSSAASGRITGHEQYF.